The sequence of this T cell receptor (beta chain) was determined in a study of blood T cell repertoires in COVID-19 (TCRdb year 2020). In terms of the full investigation: The collaborator samples originated in the United States, Italy and Spain and spanned the acute and convalescent phases of COVID-19. The material from the prospective study consisted of cDNA or gDNA derived from T cells, B-cell-depleted T cells, or PBMCs. Subjects who had been exposed to COVID-19, were actively infected with it, or had recovered from it provided the deeply sampled blood TCRbeta repertoires that made up the dataset. The repertoires were released in a freely available public database intended as a resource for research on the immune response to SARS-CoV-2. Samples came from the ongoing ImmuneRACE study (first 160 participants) plus 1,254 subjects from 6 global collaborators. The sample metadata nearly always contained a de-identified subject ID, COVID-19 status, age in years and sex. Where available, HLA class I and class II types were taken from metadata supplied by the sample provider and were not determined by assay-based typing.

Inclusive of the bounding cysteine and phenylalanine, the CDR3 is 16 residues long. The read is trimmed to its CDR3 DNA, 48 bases read in frame from base 1. CDR1 and CDR2 (SQVTM, ANQGSEA) derive from the germline V gene. The V end gives up 3 bases and the J end 2 bases, leaving 10 bases in the junction not matched to a gene. TCRbeta CDR3 regions were amplified from genomic DNA by means of the immunoSEQ Assay, a bias-controlled multiplex PCR. In the authors' own workflow: Nucleated cell counts per sample were estimated from amplification of reference gene primers within the assay. To quantify the absolute abundance of each unique TCRbeta CDR3 rearrangement, sequence reads were collapsed and filtered. Productive Simpson clonality was computed per sample as the square root of Simpson's diversity index over productive rearrangements. TCRdb stores this immuneACCESS table with in-frame sequences only. Part of the clones is absent; in the studies checked, under half of the shortfall reflects unresolved V genes, and no reason is known for the rest. V and J calls and clone size are given by that table; D and trimming were obtained from the DNA. The sample table lists about 250,000 clones, just over 85% of them with a count of one. Roughly a sixth of the sample goes to the ten largest clones.

Overall study results and their limits: The quantity of clinical and demographic metadata differed by source and by participant and was supplied without curation.

Participants in the prospective study were enrolled through a virtual design, were aged about 18 to 89 years, and lived in roughly 26 United States geographic areas. In the prospective study, cohorts were assigned on the basis of participant-reported clinical history obtained from a screening survey and a study questionnaire. Recovered participants in ImmuneRACE Cohort 3 were defined by two consecutive negative NP/OP PCR tests, clearance by a healthcare professional, or resolution of symptoms. In the prospective study, whole blood, serum and a nasopharyngeal or oropharyngeal swab were collected from each participant by mobile phlebotomists. Participants in the prospective study had the option to provide additional blood draws and questionnaires over an approximately 2-month period. Before DNA extraction, blood samples from the prospective study were shipped at room temperature or frozen. Worth noting for this clone: Its recognized antigen is unknown. No much larger clone exists at a distance of one base, and base qualities are not known.

Rearrangement joined TRBV29-1 to TRBJ2-3; 8 central bases correspond to TRBD2. Sample: PBMCs or T cells enriched from blood (not recorded which). The receptor comes from a man between 18 and 29 years old who had recovered from COVID-19. The nucleotides read TGCAGCGTTGATTCTAGGCTAGCGGGTACCACAGATACGCAGTATTTT. This gives the protein CSVDSRLAGTTDTQYF.